This T cell receptor beta chain was found in a study of blood T cell repertoires in COVID-19. Study details: Both acute and convalescent COVID-19 samples were obtained from the United States, Italy and Spain. Sources were T cells, B-cell-depleted T cells, or PBMCs; the material itself was cDNA or gDNA.

Authors' methods: Amplifying reference gene primers gave estimates of nucleated cell counts. Assay: immunoSEQ multiplex PCR; the TCRdb copy retains only in-frame clones and omits some. For V, J and clone size, that table is used; D and trimming come from the DNA. The sample lists around 130,000 clones, roughly 89% seen once, with roughly 2.2% in the top ten. CDR1 and CDR2 from the germline V gene are LGHDT and YNNKEL (reference sequence). Unmatched junction bases numbered 8, after V lost 4 bases and J lost 6 bases. CDR3 length: 18 amino acids. The sequencing input was peripheral blood. The clonotype was recovered from a woman aged 45-65 years with acute or convalescent COVID-19. This chain links TRBV3-1 (or the pseudogene TRBV3-2) with TRBJ2-2; 16 bases fit TRBD2. DNA of the CDR3: TGTGCCAGCAGCCTCGGGACTAGCGGGGGGGCTTTCTCCGGGGAGCTGTTTTTT. The encoded protein is CASSLGTSGGAFSGELFF.